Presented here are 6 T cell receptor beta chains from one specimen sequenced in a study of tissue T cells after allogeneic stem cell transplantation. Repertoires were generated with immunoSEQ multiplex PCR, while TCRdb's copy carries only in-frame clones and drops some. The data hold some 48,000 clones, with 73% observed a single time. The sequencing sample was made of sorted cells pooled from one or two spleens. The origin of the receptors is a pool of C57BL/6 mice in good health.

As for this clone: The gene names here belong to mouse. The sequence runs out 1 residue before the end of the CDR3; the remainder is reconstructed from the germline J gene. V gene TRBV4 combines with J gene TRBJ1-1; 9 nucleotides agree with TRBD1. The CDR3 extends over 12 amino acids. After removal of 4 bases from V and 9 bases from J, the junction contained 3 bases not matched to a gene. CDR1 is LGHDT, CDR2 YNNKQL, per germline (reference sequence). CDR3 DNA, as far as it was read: TGTGCCAGCAGCTCCGGGACAGGGAAAGTCTTC. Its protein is CASSSGTGKVF. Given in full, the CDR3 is CASSSGTGKVFF. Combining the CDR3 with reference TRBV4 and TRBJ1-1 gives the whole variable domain ETAVFQTPNYHVTQVGNEVSFNCKQTLGHDTMYWYKQDSKKLLKIMFSYNNKQLIVNETVPRRFSPQSSDKAHLNLRIKSVEPEDSAVYLCASSSGTGKVFFGKGTRLTVV.

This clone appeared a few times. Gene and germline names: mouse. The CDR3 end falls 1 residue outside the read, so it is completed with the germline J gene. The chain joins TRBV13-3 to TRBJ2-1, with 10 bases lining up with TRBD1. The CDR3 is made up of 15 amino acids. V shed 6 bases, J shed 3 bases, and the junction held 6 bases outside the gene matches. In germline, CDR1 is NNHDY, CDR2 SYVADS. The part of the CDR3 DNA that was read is TGTGCCAGCACTGGGGACAGGGGCCTCTATGCTGAGCAGTTC. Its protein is CASTGDRGLYAEQF. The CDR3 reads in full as CASTGDRGLYAEQFF.

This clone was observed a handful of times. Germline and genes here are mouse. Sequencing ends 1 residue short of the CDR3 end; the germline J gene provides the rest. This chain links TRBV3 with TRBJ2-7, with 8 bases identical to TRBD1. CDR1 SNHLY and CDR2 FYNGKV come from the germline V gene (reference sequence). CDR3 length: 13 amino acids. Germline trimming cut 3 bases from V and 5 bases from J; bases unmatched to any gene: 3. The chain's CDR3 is CASSFTGGDEQYF. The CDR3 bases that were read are TGTGCCAGCAGCTTCACAGGGGGTGATGAACAGTAC.

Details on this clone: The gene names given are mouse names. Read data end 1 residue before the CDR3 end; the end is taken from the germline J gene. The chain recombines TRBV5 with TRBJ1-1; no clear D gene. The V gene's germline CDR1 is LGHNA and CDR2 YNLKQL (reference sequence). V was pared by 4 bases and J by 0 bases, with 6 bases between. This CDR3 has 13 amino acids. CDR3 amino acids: CASSPKANTEVFF. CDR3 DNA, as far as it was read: TGTGCCAGCAGCCCCAAAGCAAACACAGAAGTCTTC.

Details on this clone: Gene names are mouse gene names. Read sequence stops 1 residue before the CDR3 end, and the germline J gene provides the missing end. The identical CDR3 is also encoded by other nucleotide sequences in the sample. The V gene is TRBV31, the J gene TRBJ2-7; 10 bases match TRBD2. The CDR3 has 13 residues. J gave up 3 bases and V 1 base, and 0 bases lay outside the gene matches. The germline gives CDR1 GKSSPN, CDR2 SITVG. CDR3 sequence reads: CAWSRDWGYEQYF. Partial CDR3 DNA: TGTGCCTGGAGTCGGGACTGGGGCTATGAACAGTAC. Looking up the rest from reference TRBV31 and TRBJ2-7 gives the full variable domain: AQTIHQWPVAEIKAVGSPLSLGCTIKGKSSPNLYWYWQATGGTLQQLFYSITVGQVESVVQLNLSASRPKDDQFILSTEKLLLSHSGFYLCAWSRDWGYEQYFGPGTRLTVL.

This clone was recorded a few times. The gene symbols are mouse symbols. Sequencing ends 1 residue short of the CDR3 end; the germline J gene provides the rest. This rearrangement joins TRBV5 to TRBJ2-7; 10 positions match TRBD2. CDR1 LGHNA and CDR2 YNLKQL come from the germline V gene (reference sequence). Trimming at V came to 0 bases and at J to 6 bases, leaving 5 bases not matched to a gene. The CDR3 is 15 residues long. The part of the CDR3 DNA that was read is TGTGCCAGCAGCCAAGAGGCTGGGGGGGCGCTTGAACAGTAC. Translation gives CASSQEAGGALEQY. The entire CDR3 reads CASSQEAGGALEQYF.